This T cell receptor beta chain appears in the sequencing data of a study of T cell changes during pregnancy in multiple sclerosis. Clones were read by immunoSEQ multiplex PCR, and TCRdb kept only the in-frame ones, dropping some. The sample includes around 40,000 clones, 90% to 95% of them seen just once. Looked up from germline, CDR1 is LGHNA and CDR2 is YNFKEQ. Trimming stripped 4 bases from V and 3 bases from J, with 15 bases between. This CDR3 has 15 residues. The source of this sequence is a female donor with multiple sclerosis, enrolled in a pregnancy study. Sequenced material: CD4+ T cells from peripheral blood mononuclear cells, taken in the third trimester of pregnancy. The chain employs TRBV4-2 and TRBJ1-2, with D perhaps TRBD1 (5 bases). The CDR3 reads CASSLIGEADYGYTF. The DNA of the CDR3 is TGTGCCAGCAGCCTCATAGGGGAGGCGGACTATGGCTACACCTTC.